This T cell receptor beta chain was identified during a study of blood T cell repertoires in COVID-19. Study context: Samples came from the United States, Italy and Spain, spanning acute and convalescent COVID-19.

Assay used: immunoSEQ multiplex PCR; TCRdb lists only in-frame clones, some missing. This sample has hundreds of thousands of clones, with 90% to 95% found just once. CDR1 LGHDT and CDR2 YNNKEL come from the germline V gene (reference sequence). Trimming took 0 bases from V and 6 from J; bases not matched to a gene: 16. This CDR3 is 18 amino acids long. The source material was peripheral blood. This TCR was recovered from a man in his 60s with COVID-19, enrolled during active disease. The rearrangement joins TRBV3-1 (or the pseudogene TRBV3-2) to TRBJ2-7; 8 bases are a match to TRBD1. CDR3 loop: CASSQDYRPGTGPREQYF. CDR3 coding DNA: TGTGCCAGCAGCCAAGACTATCGACCCGGGACAGGCCCTCGCGAGCAGTACTTC.